This T cell receptor beta chain is from a study of Graves' ophthalmopathy and Graves' hyperthyroidism (dated by TCRdb to the late 2010s). A note on the overall study: Peripheral blood was collected at initial diagnosis, prior to any treatment. To tell Graves' ophthalmopathy apart from Graves' hyperthyroidism, and to predict which patients would progress to ophthalmopathy, the study relied on TCR beta repertoire signatures. In total, around 140 blood samples were TCR-sequenced: approximately 42 ophthalmopathy, roughly 77 hyperthyroidism and 17 hyperthyroidism-to-ophthalmopathy patients. To explore V-J signatures distinguishing ophthalmopathy from hyperthyroidism, a discovery set of 100 or so patients (fewer than 45 ophthalmopathy, around 55 stable hyperthyroidism) was enrolled. An independent validation cohort was composed of some 19 hyperthyroidism patients and around 16 patients who later progressed from hyperthyroidism to ophthalmopathy. T-cell repertoires of thyroid tissue and blood were compared in several hyperthyroidism patients. Once sampling was done, hyperthyroidism patients were given methimazole at a starting dose of 30 mg daily, while ophthalmopathy patients were given high-dose intravenous methylprednisolone. The 80 to 100 discovery patients were randomly divided into training and test sets at a 7:3 ratio.

Patients with ophthalmopathy had moderately to severely active disease, with a Clinical Activity Score of 3 or more, a NOSPECS grade of 4 or more, and a disease duration of less than 3 months. Patients were excluded if they had other autoimmune diseases, uncontrolled infections, pregnancy or lactation. Clinical symptoms, serum thyroxine, TRAb, thyroid ultrasound and orbital computed tomography formed the basis of the diagnosis. PBMCs were isolated from about 9.1 ml of fresh peripheral blood by Ficoll-Paque density gradient centrifugation. Total RNA was extracted using Trizol reagent, and RNA quality was checked on an Agilent 2100 Bioanalyzer. This clonotype was detected only a few times. What antigen it recognizes has not been identified. Base qualities are not at hand, and no much larger clone is one base apart. For repertoire sequencing, the TCR beta CDR3 regions were amplified from RNA transcripts. The first round was an RT-PCR using HTBI primers with the Qiagen OneStep RT-PCR kit, and this first round was followed by a second-round multiplex PCR, then size selection and purification. Sequencing of the libraries was carried out on an Illumina HiSeq2000 in paired-end mode with 100 bp reads. The study's processing was this. SOAPnuke was used to process the reads, removing any read that contained adapters or uncalled bases, had a mean Phred below 15, or lacked an exact match to the constant primer or identifier. High-quality paired reads were merged with COPE v1.2.5. Unique nucleotide sequences were defined as clonotypes and aligned to IMGT TRB V, D and J references using MiTCR v1.1. The analysis was limited to V-J combinations with a frequency above 0.0001, which together covered 99% to 99.2% of the repertoires. For each V-J combination, a TCR clonal expansion and chaos score was defined as the ratio of F50 clonal expansion to chaos observed in the TCRdist matrix. Welch's t-statistics and random forest were used to reduce the features to about twelve V-J combinations, which were then used as input to a naive Bayes classifier. The similarity between thyroid and blood repertoires was quantified using the Morisita-Horn index. The public reads were quality trimmed at Q25 with fastp and then assembled into clones with MiXCR by TCRdb, keeping productive beta chains. Each CDR3 protein appears once, grouped with its most common genes and DNA. These V and J calls rely on TCRdb rather than the paper's analysis. This sample holds roughly 230,000 distinct CDR3 sequences; 20% to 25% were observed only once. About 46% of the sample is taken by the ten largest.

The full study reports these points: In cross-validation, the 13-signature model distinguished ophthalmopathy from stable hyperthyroidism with approximately 85% sensitivity and around 81% specificity, and in the test set the corresponding values were roughly 80% and 76%. Most of the expanded thyroid clonotypes with a frequency above 0.001 were also detected in blood, and it was suggested that the thyroid immune response may be reflected by blood repertoires. Sample size was not predetermined statistically, and investigators were not blinded to group allocation. In validation, the model predicted ophthalmopathy progression with about 71% sensitivity and 72% to 80% specificity; around twelve predicted patients were CT-confirmed with GO in a median of about 7.1 months.

The sequence was collected from a woman aged 45-65 years with Graves' ophthalmopathy. Donor details come from another sample of the same person, matched by shared clones. The sequenced sample was peripheral blood.

The DNA sequence follows: TGTGCCAGCAGCTTAGCCGGGGAAGGCCAAGAGACCCAGTACTTC. Its translation reads: CASSLAGEGQETQYF. Recombination linked TRBV7-9 to TRBJ2-5; possibly the D gene is TRBD2, per 5 matching bases. V is pared back by 0 bases and J by 1 base, with 9 bases lying between the germline termini. The CDR3 measures 15 amino acids from cysteine to phenylalanine. The sequence is cut down to CDR3 DNA, 45 bases in frame from base 1. CDR1 and CDR2, looked up from the germline V gene (reference sequence), are SEHNR and FQNEAQ.